Following are 5 T cell receptor beta chains from one sample sequenced in a study of cytomegalovirus exposure and HLA in healthy donors (dated by TCRdb to about 2017). The receptor library was made with the immunoSEQ multiplex PCR assay. A mixture of 60 forward primers for TCR Vbeta segments and 13 reverse primers for TCR Jbeta segments was used in the multiplex PCR. TCRdb took over this immuneACCESS table, retaining in-frame rearrangements with V and J assigned. Such tables are incomplete; in checked studies, under half of the missing clones stem from an unresolved V gene, and the remainder is unexplained. Here the sample has 60,000 to 70,000 clones; approximately 80% occur a single time. The ten largest make up about 8% of the sample. Sequencing was carried out using PBMCs. These receptors came from a man aged 18 to 30 in good health and CMV-seropositive.

The chain combines TRBV7-3 with TRBJ2-6, with 10 nucleotides matching TRBD1. Trimming at V came to 7 bases and at J to 2 bases, leaving 8 bases not matched to a gene. Germline loops: CDR1 SGHTA, CDR2 FQGTGA. This CDR3 region has 17 residues. The CDR3 sequence: CASTKTGGAAGANVLTF. CDR3 DNA: TGTGCCAGCACCAAGACAGGGGGCGCGGCTGGGGCCAACGTCCTGACTTTC.

This clone was detected a few times. The chain has TRBV9 and TRBJ2-2; TRBD1 matches at 10 bases. The V gene end was trimmed by 5 bases and the J gene end by 1 base; junction bases not matched to a gene: 2. CDR1 and CDR2 from the germline V gene are SGDLS and YYNGEE. The CDR3 is made up of 15 amino acids. CDR3 region: CASRGQGWNTGELFF. CDR3 nucleotides: TGTGCCAGCAGGGGACAGGGGTGGAACACCGGGGAGCTGTTTTTT.

The chain employs TRBV6-5 and TRBJ1-2; TRBD1 matches at 7 bases. The CDR3 has 15 amino acids. The junction had 4 bases not matched to a gene; V was cut back by 0 bases and J by 3 bases. Germline loops: CDR1 MNHEY, CDR2 SVGAGI. In DNA form, the CDR3 reads TGTGCCAGCAGTTACTCCGGGACAGTTGACTATGGCTACACCTTC. This encodes CASSYSGTVDYGYTF.

The CDR3 reads CASTPGQTYEQYF. CDR3 bases: TGTGCCAGCACCCCGGGACAAACCTACGAGCAGTACTTC. V gene TRBV6-1 combines with J gene TRBJ2-7, with a possible D match to TRBD1 (6 bases). CDR3 length: 13 residues. V gave up 7 bases and J gave up 2 bases, with 12 bases separating them. The V gene's germline CDR1 is MNHNS and CDR2 SASEGT.

The chain links TRBV7-6 to TRBJ1-5; 9 nucleotides match TRBD1. Germline V gene lookup returns CDR1 SGHVS and CDR2 FNYEAQ. After removal of 5 bases from V and 5 bases from J, the junction contained 4 bases not matched to a gene. The CDR3 consists of 14 residues. Written as DNA, the CDR3 is TGTGCCAGCAGCCTGGGACAGGGATATCAGCCCCAGCATTTT. Amino acids: CASSLGQGYQPQHF.